Sequencing of this T cell receptor beta chain was carried out in a study of blood T cell repertoires in COVID-19. Study in general: Researchers got acute and convalescent COVID-19 samples from the United States, Italy and Spain.

Everyone who took part was about 18 to 90 years old, and they came from 20 to 25 US areas. Cohort 3 recovery required two negative PCRs, clearance, or symptom resolution. Here immunoSEQ multiplex PCR was the method, and the copy in TCRdb shows in-frame clones only, minus some. This table has about 230,000 clones, more than 80% appearing once. The V and J ends lost 1 base and 8 bases respectively, with 15 bases between them. This CDR3 is 15 amino acids long. Germline values: CDR1 SGHAT, CDR2 FQNNGV. The receptor comes from a man in his fifties or sixties who had recovered from COVID-19. The sequencing input was PBMCs or T cells enriched from blood (not recorded which). The chain recombines TRBV11-2 with TRBJ2-1, with D possibly being TRBD1 (5 bases). The CDR3 reads CASSLGQGLSHEQFF. The CDR3 nucleotides read TGTGCCAGCAGCTTAGGGCAGGGTCTGTCCCATGAGCAGTTCTTC.